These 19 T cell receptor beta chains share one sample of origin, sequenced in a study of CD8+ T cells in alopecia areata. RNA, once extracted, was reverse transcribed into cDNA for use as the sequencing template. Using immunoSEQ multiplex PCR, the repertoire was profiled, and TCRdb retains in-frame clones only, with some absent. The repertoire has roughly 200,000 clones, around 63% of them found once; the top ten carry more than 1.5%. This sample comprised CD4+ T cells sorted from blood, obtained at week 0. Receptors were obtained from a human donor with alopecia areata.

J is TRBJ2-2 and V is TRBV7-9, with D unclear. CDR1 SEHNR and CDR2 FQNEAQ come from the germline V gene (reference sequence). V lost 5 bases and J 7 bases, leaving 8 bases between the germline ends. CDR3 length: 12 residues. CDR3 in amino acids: CASSKMGGELFF. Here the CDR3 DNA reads TGTGCCAGCAGCAAGATGGGCGGGGAGCTGTTTTTT.

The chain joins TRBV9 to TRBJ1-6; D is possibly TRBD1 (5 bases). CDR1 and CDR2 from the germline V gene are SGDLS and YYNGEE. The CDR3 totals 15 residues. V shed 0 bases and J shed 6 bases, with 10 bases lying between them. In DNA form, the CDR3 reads TGTGCCAGCAGCGTAGAAGGGACTGCTAATTCACCCCTCCACTTT. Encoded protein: CASSVEGTANSPLHF.

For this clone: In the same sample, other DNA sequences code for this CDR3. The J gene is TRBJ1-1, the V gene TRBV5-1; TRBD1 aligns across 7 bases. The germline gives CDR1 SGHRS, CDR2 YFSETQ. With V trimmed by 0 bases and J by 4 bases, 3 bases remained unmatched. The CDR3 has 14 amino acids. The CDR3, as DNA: TGCGCCAGCAGCTTGGGACAGGGAGGCACTGAAGCTTTCTTT. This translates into CASSLGQGGTEAFF.

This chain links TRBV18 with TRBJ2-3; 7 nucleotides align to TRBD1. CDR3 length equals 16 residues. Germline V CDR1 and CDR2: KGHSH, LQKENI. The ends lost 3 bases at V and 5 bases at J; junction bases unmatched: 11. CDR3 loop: CASSPRPTGKEDTQYF. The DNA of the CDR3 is TGTGCCAGCTCACCGCGACCGACAGGGAAGGAAGATACGCAGTATTTT.

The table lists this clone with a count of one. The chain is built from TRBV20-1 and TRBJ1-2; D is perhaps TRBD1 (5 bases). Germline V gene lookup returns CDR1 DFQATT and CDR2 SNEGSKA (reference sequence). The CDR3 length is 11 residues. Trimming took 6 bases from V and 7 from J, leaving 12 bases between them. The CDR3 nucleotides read TGCAGTGCCAAAGGGACGTTTGGCTACACCTTC. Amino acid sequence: CSAKGTFGYTF.

This CDR3 is CSVVSSSGSDLQETQYF. The CDR3 nucleotides read TGCAGCGTTGTCTCGTCGAGCGGGTCGGACCTTCAAGAGACCCAGTACTTC. The chain carries TRBV29-1 and TRBJ2-5; perhaps TRBD2 as D (6 bases). Per the germline V gene, CDR1 is SQVTM and CDR2 is ANQGSEA. Trimming cost V 4 bases and J 2 bases, with 23 bases left between them. There are 17 residues in the CDR3.

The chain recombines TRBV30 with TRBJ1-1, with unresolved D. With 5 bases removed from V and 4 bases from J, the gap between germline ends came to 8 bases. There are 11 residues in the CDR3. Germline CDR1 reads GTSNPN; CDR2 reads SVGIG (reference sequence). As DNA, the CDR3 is TGTGCCTGGGGCTTGGGCACTGAAGCTTTCTTT. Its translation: CAWGLGTEAFF. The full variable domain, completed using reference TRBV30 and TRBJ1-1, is SQTIHQWPATLVQPVGSPLSLECTVEGTSNPNLYWYRQAAGRGLQLLFYSVGIGQISSEVPQNLSASRPQDRQFILSSKKLLLSDSGFYLCAWGLGTEAFFGQGTRLTVV.

The CDR3 coding sequence is TGTGCCAGCAGCTTAGAGGGACCGGGACAACGAAACACTGAAGCTTTCTTT. This sequence encodes CASSLEGPGQRNTEAFF. The chain uses TRBV7-2 and TRBJ1-1, with D possibly being TRBD1 (6 bases). V was pared by 1 base and J by 2 bases, with 17 bases between. This CDR3 contains 17 residues. Germline V gene lookup returns CDR1 SGHTA and CDR2 FQGNSA.

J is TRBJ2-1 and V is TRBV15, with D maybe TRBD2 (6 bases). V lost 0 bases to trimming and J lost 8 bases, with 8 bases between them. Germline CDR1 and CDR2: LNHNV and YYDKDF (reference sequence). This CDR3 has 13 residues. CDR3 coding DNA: TGTGCCACCAGCAGAGATGGGGGGTATGAGCAGTTCTTC. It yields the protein CATSRDGGYEQFF. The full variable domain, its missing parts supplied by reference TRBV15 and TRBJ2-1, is DAMVIQNPRYQVTQFGKPVTLSCSQTLNHNVMYWYQQKSSQAPKLLFHYYDKDFNNEADTPDNFQSRRPNTSFCFLDIRSPGLGDTAMYLCATSRDGGYEQFFGPGTRLTVL.

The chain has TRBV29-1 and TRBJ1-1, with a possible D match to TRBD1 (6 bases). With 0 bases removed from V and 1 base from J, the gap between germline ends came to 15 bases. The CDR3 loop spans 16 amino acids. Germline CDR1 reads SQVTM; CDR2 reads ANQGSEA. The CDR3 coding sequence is TGCAGCGTTGAAGATTTCGGGGGCCCTAAGAACACTGAAGCTTTCTTT. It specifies CSVEDFGGPKNTEAFF.

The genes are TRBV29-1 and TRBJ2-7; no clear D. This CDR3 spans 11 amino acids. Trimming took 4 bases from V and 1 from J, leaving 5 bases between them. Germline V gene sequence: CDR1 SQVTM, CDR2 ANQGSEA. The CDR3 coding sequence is TGCAGCGTTGGGGTGTCCTACGAGCAGTACTTC. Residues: CSVGVSYEQYF.

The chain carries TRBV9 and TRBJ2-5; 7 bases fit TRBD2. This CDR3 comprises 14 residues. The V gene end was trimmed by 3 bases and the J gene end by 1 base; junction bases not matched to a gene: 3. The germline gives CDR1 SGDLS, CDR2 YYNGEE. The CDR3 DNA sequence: TGTGCCAGCAGCGCAGCGGGGTTCCAAGAGACCCAGTACTTC. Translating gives CASSAAGFQETQYF.

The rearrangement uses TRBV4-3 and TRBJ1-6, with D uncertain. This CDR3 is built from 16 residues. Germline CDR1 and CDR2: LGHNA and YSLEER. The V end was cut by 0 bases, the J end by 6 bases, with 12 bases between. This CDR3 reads CASSQDGRGFNSPLHF. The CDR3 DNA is TGCGCCAGCAGCCAAGATGGGAGAGGATTTAATTCACCCCTCCACTTT.

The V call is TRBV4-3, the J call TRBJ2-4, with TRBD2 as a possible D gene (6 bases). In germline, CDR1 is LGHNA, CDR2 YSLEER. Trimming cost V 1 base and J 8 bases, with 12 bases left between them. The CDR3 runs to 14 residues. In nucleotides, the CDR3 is TGCGCCAGCAGCCAAGGTCCGGGAGCGGACATTCAGTACTTC. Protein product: CASSQGPGADIQYF.

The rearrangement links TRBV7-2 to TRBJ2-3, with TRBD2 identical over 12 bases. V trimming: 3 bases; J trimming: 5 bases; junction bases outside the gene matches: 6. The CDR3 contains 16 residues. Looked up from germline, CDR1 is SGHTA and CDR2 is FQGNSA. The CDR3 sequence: CASSLSLAGGGDTQYF. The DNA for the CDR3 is TGTGCCAGCAGCTTGTCACTAGCGGGGGGCGGAGATACGCAGTATTTT.

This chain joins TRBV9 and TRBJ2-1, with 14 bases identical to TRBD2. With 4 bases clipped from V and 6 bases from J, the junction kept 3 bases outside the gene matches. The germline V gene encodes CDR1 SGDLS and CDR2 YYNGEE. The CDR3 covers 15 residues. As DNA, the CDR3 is TGTGCCAGCAGCTGGGGGACTAGCGGGAGCAATGAGCAGTTCTTC. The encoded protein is CASSWGTSGSNEQFF.

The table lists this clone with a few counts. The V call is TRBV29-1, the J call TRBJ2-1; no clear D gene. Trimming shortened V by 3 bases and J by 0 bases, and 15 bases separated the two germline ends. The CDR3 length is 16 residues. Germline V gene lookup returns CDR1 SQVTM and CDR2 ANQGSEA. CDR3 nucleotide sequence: TGCAGCGTTGACGATCGGCAGGCGAGCTCCTACAATGAGCAGTTCTTC. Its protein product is CSVDDRQASSYNEQFF.

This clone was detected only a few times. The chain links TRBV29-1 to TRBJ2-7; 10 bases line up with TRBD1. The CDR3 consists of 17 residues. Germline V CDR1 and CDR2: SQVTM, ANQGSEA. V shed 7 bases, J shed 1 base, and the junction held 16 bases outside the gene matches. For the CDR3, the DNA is TGCAGCGCAAGTACCGGGACAGGGGTACATCATTCCTACGAGCAGTACTTC. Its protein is CSASTGTGVHHSYEQYF.

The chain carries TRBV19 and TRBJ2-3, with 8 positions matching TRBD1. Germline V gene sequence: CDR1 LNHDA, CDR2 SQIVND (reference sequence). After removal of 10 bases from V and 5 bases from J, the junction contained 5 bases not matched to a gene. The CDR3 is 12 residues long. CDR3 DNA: TGTGCCATACGGACAGGGCAAGATACGCAGTATTTT. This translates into CAIRTGQDTQYF.